The rows below give T cell receptor beta chains drawn from one sample of a study of blood T cell repertoires in COVID-19. The repertoire was sequenced with immunoSEQ multiplex PCR; TCRdb's copy has only in-frame clones and lacks some. The repertoire includes about 180,000 clones, about nine tenths of them detected once, and less than 25% sits in the top ten. The specimen was peripheral blood. These receptors were taken from a man aged 65 to 85 with active or convalescent COVID-19. Both conserved end residues are part of each CDR3. D genes are given only for firm matches. Some rows have no size entry. The others give once, few or many, or a class for an expanded clone.

V,J,size,D,DNA,CDR3
TRBV10-1,TRBJ1-1,few,TRBD1,TGCGCCACCAGGAGACAGGGGAACACTGAAGCTTTCTTT,CATRRQGNTEAFF
TRBV7-2,TRBJ1-4,.,TRBD1,TGTGCCAGCAGCTTCCGGACAGGACTTAATGAAAAACTGTTTTTT,CASSFRTGLNEKLFF
TRBV27,TRBJ1-2,.,.,TGTGCCAGCAGTTCCCAGGACAGTTTCCTCTATGGCTACACCTTC,CASSSQDSFLYGYTF
TRBV9,TRBJ2-2,.,.,TGTGCTTCGGCCGGGAGCGTGGGCACCGGGGAGCTGTTTTTT,CASAGSVGTGELFF
TRBV7-8,TRBJ1-5,.,.,TGTGCCAGCAGCCGTAGAGGGGGGGAGCCCCAGCATTTT,CASSRRGGEPQHF
TRBV19,TRBJ1-5,.,TRBD1,TGTGCCAGTAGGGGGACAGGGGGGCATCAGCCCCAGCATTTT,CASRGTGGHQPQHF
TRBV11-2,TRBJ2-5,.,.,TGTGCCAGCAGCCGAGGGGGGGGCCTGGGAGAGACCCAGTACTTC,CASSRGGGLGETQYF
TRBV5-1,TRBJ2-1,.,.,TGCGCCAGCAGCACCCAGGGGACGAGTTCCTACAATGAGCAGTTCTTC,CASSTQGTSSYNEQFF
TRBV9,TRBJ2-1,.,.,TGTGCCAGCAGCGTAGCCCCCCGCAGCAATGAGCAGTTCTTC,CASSVAPRSNEQFF
TRBV28,TRBJ1-2,.,TRBD1,TGTGCCAGCAGTTACCACAGGGGAGCTGGCTACACCTTC,CASSYHRGAGYTF
TRBV30,TRBJ2-1,.,TRBD1,TGTGCCTGGACCTTGAGACAGGGGGCCAATGAGCAGTTCTTC,CAWTLRQGANEQFF
TRBV9,TRBJ1-2,few,.,TGTGCCAGCAGCGTGGGCGGAGGCTATGGCTACACCTTC,CASSVGGGYGYTF
TRBV24-1,TRBJ1-1,once,.,TGTGCCACCAGTGATTGGCTTAACACTGAAGCTTTCTTT,CATSDWLNTEAFF
TRBV28,TRBJ2-1,.,.,TGTGCCAGCAGTGGAGGGGTTCATGTTGAGCAGTTCTTC,CASSGGVHVEQFF
TRBV3-1/TRBV3-2,TRBJ1-1,.,.,TGTGCCAGCAGCCGCACAGGGTCCCGGGGCACTGAAGCTTTCTTT,CASSRTGSRGTEAFF
TRBV7-3,TRBJ2-1,.,.,TGTGCCAGCAGCTTAACGGAACGGAGAGAGCAGTTCTTC,CASSLTERREQFF
TRBV10-3,TRBJ2-3,.,.,TGTGCCATGGCGTCCGGGACTAGCACAGATACGCAGTATTTT,CAMASGTSTDTQYF
TRBV2,TRBJ1-3,.,.,TGTGCCAGCAGTGAATATGGCCCCAGCTCTGGAAACACCATATATTTT,CASSEYGPSSGNTIYF
TRBV24-1,TRBJ1-4,.,.,TGTGCCACCCATCAGGGTTGTCCAACTAATGAAAAACTGTTTTTT,CATHQGCPTNEKLFF
TRBV6-5,TRBJ1-2,.,.,TGTGCCAGCAGTTTCCGCCCACTCCGGGGCTACACCTTC,CASSFRPLRGYTF
TRBV28,TRBJ1-1,once,.,TGTGCCAGCAGTCTTCAGTCCTACACTGAAGCTTTCTTT,CASSLQSYTEAFF
TRBV9,TRBJ1-1,few,.,TGTGCCAGCAGCGTAGCTGTTGACACTGAAGCTTTCTTT,CASSVAVDTEAFF
TRBV7-7,TRBJ2-3,.,.,TGTGCTAGCAGCTTAGGGGCGGGAAATTTGCAGTATTTT,CASSLGAGNLQYF
TRBV6-5,TRBJ2-3,.,TRBD2,TGTGCCGGCAGTTACGGGACTAGCGGGGGGGCAGATACGCAGTATTTT,CAGSYGTSGGADTQYF
TRBV7-2,TRBJ1-5,.,.,TGTGCCAGCAGCCGGTGGGGGACACCTAATCAGCCCCAGCATTTT,CASSRWGTPNQPQHF
TRBV2,TRBJ2-7,.,.,TGTGCCAGCATGGGCAGGGGACGCGAGCAGTACTTC,CASMGRGREQYF
TRBV18,TRBJ1-5,.,.,TGTGCCAGCTCTTGGGGGGTTTTACAGCCCCAGCATTTT,CASSWGVLQPQHF
TRBV19,TRBJ1-5,.,TRBD1,TGTGCCAGTGCCAGGGACAGGGAACAGCCCCAGCATTTT,CASARDREQPQHF
TRBV28,TRBJ1-2,.,.,TGTGCCAGCAGTTTGTCGCAGGGTGTCTCTGGCTACACCTTC,CASSLSQGVSGYTF
TRBV3-1/TRBV3-2,TRBJ2-5,.,.,TGTGCCAGCAGCCAACGGGGTGCAGGCCAAGAGACCCAGTACTTC,CASSQRGAGQETQYF
TRBV21-1,TRBJ1-5,.,.,TGTGCCAGCAGCACCGCCGACCAAGGGGGTGGCAATCAGCCCCAGCATTTT,CASSTADQGGGNQPQHF
TRBV18,TRBJ2-7,.,.,TGTGCCAGCTCTCCGGGACATAGTTTCTACGAGCAGTACTTC,CASSPGHSFYEQYF
TRBV18,TRBJ1-3,.,TRBD1,TGTGCCAGCTCACCGGTAGGGGACAGGGGAGCTGGAAACACCATATATTTT,CASSPVGDRGAGNTIYF
TRBV24-1,TRBJ1-2,.,.,TGTGCCACCAGTGATTCACAGGGACCCCACTATGGCTACACCTTC,CATSDSQGPHYGYTF
TRBV15,TRBJ1-2,.,.,TGTGCCACCAGCAGAGATGGCACCTATGGCTACACCTTC,CATSRDGTYGYTF
TRBV5-1,TRBJ1-3,.,TRBD1,TGCGCCAGCAGCTTGGCAGGGGGGAAAAGCTCCTCTGGAAACACCATATATTTT,CASSLAGGKSSSGNTIYF
TRBV29-1,TRBJ2-1,.,TRBD2,TGCAGCGTTGAAGTAACTTTCCAGCGGGAGAGGGATGAGCAGTTCTTC,CSVEVTFQRERDEQFF
TRBV6-2/TRBV6-3,TRBJ1-5,.,.,TGTGCCAGCAGTTATCAGAATCAGCCCCAGCATTTT,CASSYQNQPQHF
TRBV4-1,TRBJ2-1,.,.,TGCGCCAGCAGCCAAGAGGGGGGGCCGGTTGATGAGCAGTTCTTC,CASSQEGGPVDEQFF
TRBV19,TRBJ1-3,.,.,TGTGCCAGTGAACAGCAGGGGCGAAGCTCTGGAAACACCATATATTTT,CASEQQGRSSGNTIYF
TRBV9,TRBJ1-1,.,.,TGTGCCAGCAGCGTGACAGGAGCCAACACTGAAGCTTTCTTT,CASSVTGANTEAFF
TRBV10-1,TRBJ2-7,.,.,TGCGCCAGCAGTGAGACCCCGAGAGCCTACGAGCAGTACTTC,CASSETPRAYEQYF
TRBV19,TRBJ1-6,.,.,TGTGCCAGTAGTAGGGCGAATGGCTATAATTCACCCCTCCACTTT,CASSRANGYNSPLHF
TRBV7-2,TRBJ1-5,.,.,TGTGCCAGCAGCCAGAACCAGGTAGTTCAGCCCCAGCATTTT,CASSQNQVVQPQHF
TRBV20-1,TRBJ2-7,.,.,TGCAGTGCTGCCCTTCTCGGCGAGCAGTACTTC,CSAALLGEQYF
TRBV6-6,TRBJ2-1,.,.,TGTGCCAGCAGTGCGAGTACACAGGGCAATGAGCAGTTCTTC,CASSASTQGNEQFF